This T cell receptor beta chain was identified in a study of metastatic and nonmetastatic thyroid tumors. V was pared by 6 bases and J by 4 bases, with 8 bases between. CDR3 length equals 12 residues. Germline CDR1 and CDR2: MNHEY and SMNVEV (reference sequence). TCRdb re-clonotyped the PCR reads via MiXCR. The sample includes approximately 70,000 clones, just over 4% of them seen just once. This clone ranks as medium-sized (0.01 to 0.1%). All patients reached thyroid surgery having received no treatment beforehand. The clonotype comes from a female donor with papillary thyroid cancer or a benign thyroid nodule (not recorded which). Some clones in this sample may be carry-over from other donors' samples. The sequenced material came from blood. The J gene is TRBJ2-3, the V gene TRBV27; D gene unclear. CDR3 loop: CASSSPPDTQYF. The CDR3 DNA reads TGTGCCAGCAGCTCCCCCCCAGATACGCAGTATTTT.